This TCR beta chain was sequenced in a study of molecular identifiers for immune sequencing clone quantification. Regarding the study as a whole: Over 98% of effector molecules, yet under 1% of naive-cell molecules, were held by clones above 20 RNA copies.

One entry per CDR3 protein results from TCRdb running MiXCR on the PCR reads. Among 490,000 or so distinct CDR3 sequences listed, about 20% were seen once. This clonotype has at least ten counts. Its specificity is unknown. The length of the CDR3 is 13 residues. Looked up from germline, CDR1 is MDHEN and CDR2 is SYDVKM. V was pared by 3 bases and J by 11 bases, with 16 bases between. Sequenced material: naive CD8+ T cells from blood, with Jurkat cell RNA spiked in. Subset denoted: FACS-sorted CD8+CD4-CCR7+CD45RA+ naive T cells. The V call is TRBV28, the J call TRBJ1-2; no clear D. This receptor was identified in a human donor in good health. Some libraries in this study had Jurkat cell RNA spiked in. The CDR3 here is CASSLTYAIGYTF. CDR3 sequence (DNA): TGTGCCAGCAGTTTGACATACGCTATTGGATACACCTTC.